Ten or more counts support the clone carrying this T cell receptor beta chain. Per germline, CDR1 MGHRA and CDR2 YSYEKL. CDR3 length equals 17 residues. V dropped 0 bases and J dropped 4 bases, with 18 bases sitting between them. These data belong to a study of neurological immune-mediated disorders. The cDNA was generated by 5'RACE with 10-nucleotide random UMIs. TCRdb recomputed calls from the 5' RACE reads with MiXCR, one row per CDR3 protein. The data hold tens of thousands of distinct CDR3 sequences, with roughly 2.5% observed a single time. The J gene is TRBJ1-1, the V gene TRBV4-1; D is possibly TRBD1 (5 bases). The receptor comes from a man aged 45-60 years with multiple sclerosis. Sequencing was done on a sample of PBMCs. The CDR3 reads CASSQDPLGGRVTEAFF. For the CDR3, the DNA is TGCGCCAGCAGCCAAGATCCCCTCGGCGGCAGGGTCACTGAAGCTTTCTTT.